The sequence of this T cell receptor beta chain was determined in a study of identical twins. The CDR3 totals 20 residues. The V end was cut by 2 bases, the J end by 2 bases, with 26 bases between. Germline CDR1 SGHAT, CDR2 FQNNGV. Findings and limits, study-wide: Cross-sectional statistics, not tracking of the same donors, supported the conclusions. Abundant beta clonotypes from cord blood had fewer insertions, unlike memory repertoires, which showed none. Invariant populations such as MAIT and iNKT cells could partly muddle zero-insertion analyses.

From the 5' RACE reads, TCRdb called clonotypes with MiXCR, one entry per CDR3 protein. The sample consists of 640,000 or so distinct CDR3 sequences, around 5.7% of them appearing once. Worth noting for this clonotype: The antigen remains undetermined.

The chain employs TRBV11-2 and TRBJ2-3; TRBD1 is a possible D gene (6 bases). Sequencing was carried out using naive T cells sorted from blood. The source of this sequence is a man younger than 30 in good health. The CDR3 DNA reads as TGTGCCAGCAGCTTACTTTTGCGTGTTAAACAGGGTTCTAACACAGATACGCAGTATTTT. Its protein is CASSLLLRVKQGSNTDTQYF. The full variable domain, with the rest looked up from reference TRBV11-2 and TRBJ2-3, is EAGVAQSPRYKIIEKRQSVAFWCNPISGHATLYWYQQILGQGPKLLIQFQNNGVVDDSQLPKDRFSAERLKGVDSTLKIQPAKLEDSAVYLCASSLLLRVKQGSNTDTQYFGPGTRLTVL.